A selection of T cell receptor beta chains follows, all from one sample in a study of beta chain features in type 1 diabetes. Using immunoSEQ multiplex PCR, the repertoire was profiled, and TCRdb retains in-frame clones only, with some absent. The table shows roughly 290,000 clones, with roughly 8% occurring only once. Sequencing input: central memory CD4+ T cells from blood. Receptor source: a woman aged 18-35 years in good health. The CDR3 runs from the conserved cysteine through the conserved F or W. The order of the fields is clone size, V gene, D gene, J gene, CDR3 DNA, CDR3 protein. The D gene is left open where the match is weak. Clone sizes are given selectively: once, few, many, or a class where the clone is expanded.

>few|TRBV7-6|NA|TRBJ2-7
TGTGCCAGCAGCTCCCAAGGGGGGAGCGGAGCCTACGAGCAGTACTTC
CASSSQGGSGAYEQYF
>few|TRBV30|NA|TRBJ1-3
TGTGCCTGGAGTGTAAAGATGAGCTCTGGAAACACCATATATTTT
CAWSVKMSSGNTIYF
>NA|TRBV7-2|NA|TRBJ2-5
TGTGCCAGCAGCTTAGCGCTAGGCTTTGAGACCCAGTACTTC
CASSLALGFETQYF
>few|TRBV19|NA|TRBJ2-1
TGTGCCAGTAGGACTAGGTACAATGAGCAGTTCTTC
CASRTRYNEQFF
>many|TRBV4-3|TRBD2|TRBJ2-7
TGCGCCAGCAGCCAAGATACGAGCGGGGCCTACGAGCAGTACTTC
CASSQDTSGAYEQYF
>NA|TRBV6-1|TRBD1|TRBJ2-4
TGTGCCAGCAGACGACAGGGCGAAAACATTCAGTACTTC
CASRRQGENIQYF
>NA|TRBV11-2|TRBD2|TRBJ2-1
TGTGCCAGCAGGCCCCTTGCGGGAGGATTTGAGGGTGAGCAGTTCTTC
CASRPLAGGFEGEQFF
>few|TRBV7-2|NA|TRBJ1-3
TGTGCCAGCAGCCCACAGGGCTCTGGAAACACCATATATTTT
CASSPQGSGNTIYF
>NA|TRBV7-9|TRBD1|TRBJ1-4
TGTGCCAGCAGCTCAGGACAGGGTTTAACAGAAAAACTGTTTTTT
CASSSGQGLTEKLFF
>few|TRBV29-1|NA|TRBJ1-1
TGCAGCGCAAGAACAGGGATGAACACTGAAGCTTTCTTT
CSARTGMNTEAFF
>few|TRBV30|NA|TRBJ1-2
TGTGCCTGGAGGAGGGGAGGGGAAGGTGGCTACACCTTC
CAWRRGGEGGYTF
>NA|TRBV15|TRBD1|TRBJ1-4
TGTGCCACCAGCACTAGACAGGGTCCTGAAAAACTGTTTTTT
CATSTRQGPEKLFF
>NA|TRBV9|TRBD2|TRBJ2-3
TGTGCCAGCAGCCAGGGGACTAGCGGGCATAATACGCAGTATTTT
CASSQGTSGHNTQYF
>NA|TRBV25-1|TRBD2|TRBJ2-1
TGTGCCAGCAGTGAATGGGCGGGAGCCAGCAATGAGCAGTTCTTC
CASSEWAGASNEQFF
>NA|TRBV2|NA|TRBJ1-5
TGTGCCAGCAGTGAATTTTGGCAGAGCAATCAGCCCCAGCATTTT
CASSEFWQSNQPQHF
>many|TRBV6-5|NA|TRBJ2-3
TGTGCCAGCAGTTATCTGAGGACGCAGTATTTT
CASSYLRTQYF
>NA|TRBV18|NA|TRBJ1-2
TGTGCCAGCTCACCAGTGGGAAGGAACTATGGCTACACCTTC
CASSPVGRNYGYTF
>NA|TRBV7-2|NA|TRBJ1-1
TGTGCCAGCAGCTTTCCGGGGGGCCCTCAGGGAGCTTTCTTT
CASSFPGGPQGAFF